This TCR beta chain was identified in a study of T cells in narcolepsy. Regarding the study as a whole: Reportedly, autoreactive clonotypes were serially detected in patients' blood but not controls'. HCRT-specific and TRIB2-specific autoreactive clonotypes appeared among same-patient CSF and blood CD4+ clonotypes.

Produced via immunoSEQ multiplex PCR; TCRdb's table is partial and in-frame only. The profile shows tens of thousands of clones, around 87% of them singletons. The CDR3 totals 15 residues. Germline CDR1 MNHEY, CDR2 SMNVEV (reference sequence). Trimming took off 10 bases at V and 5 bases at J, with 21 bases between the two ends. As for this clone: Its antigen remains unidentified.

The chain combines TRBV27 with TRBJ2-1; D call uncertain. Specimen: CD45RA- memory CD4+ T cells from PBMCs. This TCR came from a human donor with narcolepsy. In DNA, the CDR3 is TGTGCCACTAAAAGATTGGCTCTGGTGGACAATGAGCAGTTCTTC. This encodes CATKRLALVDNEQFF.